This section outlines one T cell receptor beta chain sequence together with its context. This CDR3 is 13 amino acids long. Germline V gene sequence: CDR1 SNHLY, CDR2 FYNNEI. Between the trimmed V and J ends, which lost 4 bases and 3 bases, there was a span of 9 bases. This entry comes from a study of blood T cell repertoires in COVID-19. The wider study: Samples came from the United States, Italy and Spain, spanning acute and convalescent COVID-19. From T cells, B-cell-depleted T cells, or PBMCs came the material, which was cDNA or gDNA.

Per the authors' pipeline: It was from reference gene primer amplification that nucleated cell counts were estimated. The data were produced by immunoSEQ multiplex PCR, yet TCRdb's version contains in-frame clones alone and is incomplete. V, J and clone size were drawn from that table, and D and trimming were deduced from the DNA. The sample has hundreds of thousands of clones, 70% to 85% seen once; the top ten hold approximately 5%. The sequenced sample was peripheral blood. The chain employs TRBV2 and TRBJ1-1; D gene uncertain. The sequence derives from a woman aged 80 or older with active or convalescent COVID-19. This CDR3 is CASSGERDTEAFF. Here the CDR3 DNA reads TGTGCCAGCAGTGGGGAGAGGGACACTGAAGCTTTCTTT.